This T cell receptor beta chain came from a study of cytomegalovirus exposure and HLA in healthy donors. Findings and caveats of the study: As immune exposure information, only CMV serostatus was available. Cytomegalovirus-associated status was assigned to some 160 TCR beta chains. Later work found that TCR association rates differed between HLA loci; DRB1 had the most and HLA-C the fewest.

The PCR made use of 60 Vbeta and 13 Jbeta primers. Methods used by the authors: Unique TCR beta chains totaled 65 million to 95 million in a later count, with roughly 11 million of them shared. Only in-frame clones appear in the TCRdb table, and some are missing; sequencing was by immunoSEQ multiplex PCR. The V and J calls and clone size come from that table; D and trimming were worked out from the DNA. The data hold 130,000 to 150,000 clones, with about 85% observed a single time. A note on this clone: Antigen specificity is unknown.

There are 17 residues in the CDR3. The germline V gene encodes CDR1 MNHEY and CDR2 SMNVEV (reference sequence). Deletions cut 7 bases from V and 0 bases from J, with 18 bases between. The chain uses TRBV27 and TRBJ2-2; D perhaps matches TRBD1 (6 bases). Sequences were obtained from PBMCs. This sequence originates from a boy between 2 and 10 years old in good health and CMV-seronegative. For the CDR3, the DNA is TGTGCCAGCACTACTGCGCTACAGGGATCGAACACCGGGGAGCTGTTTTTT. It codes for CASTTALQGSNTGELFF.